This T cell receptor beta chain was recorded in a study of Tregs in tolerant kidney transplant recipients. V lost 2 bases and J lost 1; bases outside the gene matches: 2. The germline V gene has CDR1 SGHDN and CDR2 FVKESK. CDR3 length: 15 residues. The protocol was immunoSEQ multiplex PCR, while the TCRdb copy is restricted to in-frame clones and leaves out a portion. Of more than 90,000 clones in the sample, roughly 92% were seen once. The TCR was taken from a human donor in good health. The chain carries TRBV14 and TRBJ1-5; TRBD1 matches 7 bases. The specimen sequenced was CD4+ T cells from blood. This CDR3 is CASSQKGASNQPQHF. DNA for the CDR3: TGTGCCAGCAGCCAAAAGGGGGCGAGCAATCAGCCCCAGCATTTT.